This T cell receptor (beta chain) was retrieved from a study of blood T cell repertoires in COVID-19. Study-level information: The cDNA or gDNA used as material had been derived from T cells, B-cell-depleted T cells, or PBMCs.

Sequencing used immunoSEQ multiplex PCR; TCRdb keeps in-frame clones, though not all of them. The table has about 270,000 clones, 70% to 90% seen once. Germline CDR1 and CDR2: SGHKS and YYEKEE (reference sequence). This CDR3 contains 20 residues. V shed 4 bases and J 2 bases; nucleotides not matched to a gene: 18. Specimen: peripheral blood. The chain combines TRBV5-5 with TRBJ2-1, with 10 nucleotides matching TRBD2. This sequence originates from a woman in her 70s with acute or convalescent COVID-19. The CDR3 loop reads CASSPDRPSASGGAYNEQFF. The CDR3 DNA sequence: TGTGCCAGCAGCCCCGACCGCCCGTCCGCTAGCGGGGGTGCCTACAATGAGCAGTTCTTC.